This T cell receptor (beta chain) was found in a study of T cell clonality in common variable immunodeficiency. Overall study findings and caveats: Links between repertoire features and CVID complications were heterogeneity-limited. T cell subpopulation sequencing would be needed to explain CVID clonality. Common variable immunodeficiency TCR beta sequences reportedly had fewer deletions and N-nucleotide insertions. Fewer TCRbeta clones were shared among CVID subjects than controls.

A note on this clone: No antigen is known for it. Read coverage stops 3 residues before the CDR3 terminus; the germline J gene supplies the remainder.

This CDR3 has 15 residues. The V gene's germline CDR1 is LNHDA and CDR2 SQIVND (reference sequence). V lost 6 bases and J lost 3, with 16 bases in between. Only in-frame clones appear in the TCRdb table, and some are missing; sequencing was by immunoSEQ multiplex PCR. The sample has around 3,600 clones, none seen only once. Sequenced sample: peripheral blood mononuclear cells. The V gene is TRBV19, the J gene TRBJ2-3; D possibly matches TRBD1 or TRBD2 (7 bases each). The sequence was collected from a human donor with common variable immunodeficiency. The CDR3: CASRPQGEGTDTQYF. CDR3 bases read: TGTGCCAGTAGGCCTCAGGGGGAGGGTACAGATACG.